A selection of T cell receptor beta chains follows, all from one sample in a study of shared clonotypes between healthy human individuals. The method was immunoSEQ multiplex PCR; TCRdb's version includes in-frame clones alone and lacks a portion of them. The data hold under 700,000 clones, with about 95% observed a single time. The sample was naive CD8+ T cells sorted from blood. The receptors were gathered from a woman in her twenties or thirties in good health. The CDR3 runs from the conserved cysteine through the conserved F or W. Fields, in order: CDR3 protein, CDR3 DNA, V gene, J gene, clone size, D gene. D genes are given only for firm matches. Size values are once, few and many counts, or a class for expanded clones, and some rows have none.

CDR3 protein: CASSQDSEQYF
CDR3 DNA: TGTGCCAGCAGCCAGGATTCCGAGCAGTACTTC
V gene: TRBV7-9
J gene: TRBJ2-7
clone size: .
D gene: .

CDR3 protein: CASRDASYEQYF
CDR3 DNA: TGTGCCAGCAGGGACGCATCCTACGAGCAGTACTTC
V gene: TRBV28
J gene: TRBJ2-7
clone size: .
D gene: .

CDR3 protein: CASSELGTAEAFF
CDR3 DNA: TGTGCCAGCAGTGAACTAGGGACAGCTGAAGCTTTCTTT
V gene: TRBV2
J gene: TRBJ1-1
clone size: .
D gene: TRBD1

CDR3 protein: CASSGTSGRNEQFF
CDR3 DNA: TGTGCCAGCAGCGGGACTAGCGGGAGGAATGAGCAGTTCTTC
V gene: TRBV9
J gene: TRBJ2-1
clone size: once
D gene: TRBD2

CDR3 protein: CASSVVGWNTEAFF
CDR3 DNA: TGTGCCAGCAGTGTCGTTGGATGGAACACTGAAGCTTTCTTT
V gene: TRBV27
J gene: TRBJ1-1
clone size: .
D gene: .

CDR3 protein: CASGNSGTDHTFGYTF
CDR3 DNA: TGTGCCAGCGGTAACTCCGGGACAGATCATACCTTCGGCTACACCTTC
V gene: TRBV6-5
J gene: TRBJ1-2
clone size: .
D gene: TRBD1

CDR3 protein: CATSRTAGTGVYEQYF
CDR3 DNA: TGTGCCACCAGCCGGACCGCCGGGACAGGTGTATACGAGCAGTACTTC
V gene: TRBV15
J gene: TRBJ2-7
clone size: once
D gene: TRBD1

CDR3 protein: CASVGGSSSYEQYF
CDR3 DNA: TGTGCCAGTGTTGGCGGCAGCAGCTCCTACGAGCAGTACTTC
V gene: TRBV19
J gene: TRBJ2-7
clone size: once
D gene: .

CDR3 protein: CASSQDAGPGELFF
CDR3 DNA: TGTGCCAGCAGCCAAGATGCAGGTCCCGGGGAGCTGTTTTTT
V gene: TRBV14
J gene: TRBJ2-2
clone size: .
D gene: .

CDR3 protein: CASSSGLADIQYF
CDR3 DNA: TGTGCCAGCAGCTCCGGACTAGCAGACATTCAGTACTTC
V gene: TRBV9
J gene: TRBJ2-4
clone size: .
D gene: TRBD2

CDR3 protein: CASSPSWKPYEQYF
CDR3 DNA: TGTGCCAGCAGCCCCTCTTGGAAACCCTACGAGCAGTACTTC
V gene: TRBV13
J gene: TRBJ2-7
clone size: once
D gene: .

CDR3 protein: CASSHRLAGDPYNEQFF
CDR3 DNA: TGTGCCAGCAGCCACCGACTAGCGGGAGACCCCTACAATGAGCAGTTCTTC
V gene: TRBV5-4
J gene: TRBJ2-1
clone size: .
D gene: TRBD2

CDR3 protein: CASSTQENYGYTF
CDR3 DNA: TGTGCCAGCTCAACGCAGGAGAACTATGGCTACACCTTC
V gene: TRBV28
J gene: TRBJ1-2
clone size: .
D gene: .

CDR3 protein: CASSVDGTGLGEQYF
CDR3 DNA: TGTGCCAGCAGCGTAGATGGGACAGGGCTGGGCGAGCAGTACTTC
V gene: TRBV9
J gene: TRBJ2-7
clone size: .
D gene: TRBD1

CDR3 protein: CASSESIGGNEQYF
CDR3 DNA: TGCGCCAGCAGTGAGTCGATAGGGGGCAACGAGCAGTACTTC
V gene: TRBV10-1
J gene: TRBJ2-7
clone size: few
D gene: TRBD1

CDR3 protein: CASSSPGGNNEQFF
CDR3 DNA: TGTGCCAGCAGCTCCCCCGGAGGGAACAATGAGCAGTTCTTC
V gene: TRBV7-8
J gene: TRBJ2-1
clone size: once
D gene: .

CDR3 protein: CASSLTLLAGTYEQYF
CDR3 DNA: TGTGCCAGCAGTCTAACCCTACTAGCGGGAACGTACGAGCAGTACTTC
V gene: TRBV28
J gene: TRBJ2-7
clone size: .
D gene: TRBD2

CDR3 protein: CASSISSSAYNEQFF
CDR3 DNA: TGTGCCAGTAGTATTTCCTCTAGCGCATACAATGAGCAGTTCTTC
V gene: TRBV19
J gene: TRBJ2-1
clone size: once
D gene: .

CDR3 protein: CASSLGGGIFNEQFF
CDR3 DNA: TGTGCCAGCAGCTTAGGTGGGGGAATCTTCAATGAGCAGTTCTTC
V gene: TRBV7-2
J gene: TRBJ2-1
clone size: .
D gene: .

CDR3 protein: CASALAGGYEQYF
CDR3 DNA: TGTGCCAGTGCCTTAGCGGGTGGCTACGAGCAGTACTTC
V gene: TRBV27
J gene: TRBJ2-7
clone size: .
D gene: TRBD2

CDR3 protein: CASSLVGTGASGYTF
CDR3 DNA: TGTGCCAGCAGTTTAGTAGGGACAGGGGCGTCTGGCTACACCTTC
V gene: TRBV27
J gene: TRBJ1-2
clone size: .
D gene: TRBD1

CDR3 protein: CASSAGQGDTYEQYF
CDR3 DNA: TGTGCCAGCAGTGCTGGACAGGGGGATACCTACGAGCAGTACTTC
V gene: TRBV25-1
J gene: TRBJ2-7
clone size: .
D gene: TRBD1

CDR3 protein: CASSLDGGGYGEQFF
CDR3 DNA: TGTGCCAGCAGTCTCGACGGAGGGGGGTACGGTGAGCAGTTCTTC
V gene: TRBV7-8
J gene: TRBJ2-1
clone size: .
D gene: .

CDR3 protein: CASSDPRYGEILKSEAFF
CDR3 DNA: TGTGCCAGCAGTGACCCGCGGTACGGGGAGATCCTGAAGTCCGAGGCTTTCTTT
V gene: TRBV2
J gene: TRBJ1-1
clone size: .
D gene: .

CDR3 protein: CASSLVPSGANVLTF
CDR3 DNA: TGTGCCAGCAGCTTAGTCCCTAGCGGGGCCAACGTCCTGACTTTC
V gene: TRBV7-9
J gene: TRBJ2-6
clone size: .
D gene: .

CDR3 protein: CASRYGNTEAFF
CDR3 DNA: TGTGCCAGTAGATACGGGAACACTGAAGCTTTCTTT
V gene: TRBV19
J gene: TRBJ1-1
clone size: .
D gene: .

CDR3 protein: CASSQDKGKGSHEQFF
CDR3 DNA: TGCGCCAGCAGCCAAGATAAGGGGAAGGGGTCACATGAGCAGTTCTTC
V gene: TRBV4-1
J gene: TRBJ2-1
clone size: .
D gene: .

CDR3 protein: CASSVDRGRKLFF
CDR3 DNA: TGTGCCAGCAGCGTCGACAGGGGTCGAAAACTGTTTTTT
V gene: TRBV13
J gene: TRBJ1-4
clone size: .
D gene: TRBD1

CDR3 protein: CASSQDRNRGPDQPQHF
CDR3 DNA: TGCGCCAGCAGCCAAGATCGGAACAGGGGGCCCGATCAGCCCCAGCATTTT
V gene: TRBV4-1
J gene: TRBJ1-5
clone size: few
D gene: TRBD1

CDR3 protein: CASSLLAGTGQPQHF
CDR3 DNA: TGTGCCAGCAGTTTATTGGCAGGGACGGGTCAGCCCCAGCATTTT
V gene: TRBV28
J gene: TRBJ1-5
clone size: .
D gene: .

CDR3 protein: CAWSVLAVGELFF
CDR3 DNA: TGTGCCTGGAGCGTACTAGCGGTCGGGGAGCTGTTTTTT
V gene: TRBV30
J gene: TRBJ2-2
clone size: .
D gene: TRBD2

CDR3 protein: CASSWLRGAYNEQFF
CDR3 DNA: TGTGCCAGCAGCTGGCTCCGGGGGGCCTACAATGAGCAGTTCTTC
V gene: TRBV7-9
J gene: TRBJ2-1
clone size: .
D gene: TRBD2

CDR3 protein: CASSSPLVGNEQFF
CDR3 DNA: TGTGCCAGCAGTTCCCCGTTGGTAGGCAATGAGCAGTTCTTC
V gene: TRBV28
J gene: TRBJ2-1
clone size: .
D gene: .

CDR3 protein: CATLPPHPAYSNQPQHF
CDR3 DNA: TGTGCCACGCTGCCTCCACATCCGGCCTATAGCAATCAGCCCCAGCATTTT
V gene: TRBV6-4
J gene: TRBJ1-5
clone size: .
D gene: .

CDR3 protein: CAISESMQGLDEKLFF
CDR3 DNA: TGTGCCATCAGTGAGTCGATGCAGGGCCTGGATGAAAAACTGTTTTTT
V gene: TRBV10-3
J gene: TRBJ1-4
clone size: .
D gene: .

CDR3 protein: CAWSVGSGVDTQYF
CDR3 DNA: TGTGCCTGGAGTGTGGGTAGCGGGGTGGATACGCAGTATTTT
V gene: TRBV30
J gene: TRBJ2-3
clone size: .
D gene: TRBD2

CDR3 protein: CASSLSRSSNQPQHF
CDR3 DNA: TGTGCCAGCAGTTTATCCCGCAGTAGCAATCAGCCCCAGCATTTT
V gene: TRBV27
J gene: TRBJ1-5
clone size: .
D gene: .

CDR3 protein: CSVVWDSSYEQYF
CDR3 DNA: TGCAGCGTTGTCTGGGACAGCTCCTACGAGCAGTACTTC
V gene: TRBV29-1
J gene: TRBJ2-7
clone size: .
D gene: TRBD1

CDR3 protein: CASSQDGSFTEAFF
CDR3 DNA: TGCGCCAGCAGCCAAGATGGTAGTTTCACTGAAGCTTTCTTT
V gene: TRBV4-1
J gene: TRBJ1-1
clone size: .
D gene: .

CDR3 protein: CASSPGAYQETQYF
CDR3 DNA: TGTGCCAGCAGCCCCGGGGCGTATCAAGAGACCCAGTACTTC
V gene: TRBV7-6
J gene: TRBJ2-5
clone size: .
D gene: .

CDR3 protein: CASSSGADGYTF
CDR3 DNA: TGTGCCAGCAGCTCCGGGGCTGATGGCTACACCTTC
V gene: TRBV7-9
J gene: TRBJ1-2
clone size: .
D gene: .

CDR3 protein: CSVPGGNTEAFF
CDR3 DNA: TGCAGCGTCCCTGGGGGGAACACTGAAGCTTTCTTT
V gene: TRBV29-1
J gene: TRBJ1-1
clone size: once
D gene: .

CDR3 protein: CASSIVSAGELFF
CDR3 DNA: TGTGCCAGTAGTATAGTTAGCGCCGGGGAGCTGTTTTTT
V gene: TRBV19
J gene: TRBJ2-2
clone size: .
D gene: .

CDR3 protein: CASSVAKGFHEQYF
CDR3 DNA: TGTGCCAGCAGCGTAGCAAAGGGGTTCCACGAGCAGTACTTC
V gene: TRBV9
J gene: TRBJ2-7
clone size: .
D gene: .

CDR3 protein: CASSSDGSRKNIQYF
CDR3 DNA: TGTGCCAGCAGTTCCGACGGGTCACGGAAAAACATTCAGTACTTC
V gene: TRBV28
J gene: TRBJ2-4
clone size: .
D gene: .

CDR3 protein: CASARRGANTGELFF
CDR3 DNA: TGTGCCAGCGCCCGGAGGGGGGCGAACACCGGGGAGCTGTTTTTT
V gene: TRBV28
J gene: TRBJ2-2
clone size: .
D gene: .

CDR3 protein: CAWSVDGANVLTF
CDR3 DNA: TGTGCCTGGAGTGTTGACGGGGCCAACGTCCTGACTTTC
V gene: TRBV30
J gene: TRBJ2-6
clone size: .
D gene: .

CDR3 protein: CASSFSPVGQGHTEAFF
CDR3 DNA: TGTGCCAGCAGTTTTTCGCCAGTAGGACAGGGGCACACTGAAGCTTTCTTT
V gene: TRBV28
J gene: TRBJ1-1
clone size: .
D gene: TRBD1

CDR3 protein: CASSDRGAHEQFF
CDR3 DNA: TGTGCCAGCAGTGATCGGGGGGCACATGAGCAGTTCTTC
V gene: TRBV2
J gene: TRBJ2-1
clone size: .
D gene: .

CDR3 protein: CASSLRRGQLYEQYF
CDR3 DNA: TGTGCCAGCAGCTTACGCAGGGGGCAGCTCTACGAGCAGTACTTC
V gene: TRBV7-2
J gene: TRBJ2-7
clone size: .
D gene: TRBD1

CDR3 protein: CARGVYEQYF
CDR3 DNA: TGTGCCAGGGGGGTCTACGAGCAGTACTTC
V gene: TRBV9
J gene: TRBJ2-7
clone size: .
D gene: .

CDR3 protein: CASSYWGEGSRYEQYF
CDR3 DNA: TGTGCCAGCAGTTATTGGGGAGAGGGGTCAAGATACGAGCAGTACTTC
V gene: TRBV6-6
J gene: TRBJ2-7
clone size: .
D gene: .

CDR3 protein: CASSLGLSGTSEEQYF
CDR3 DNA: TGTGCCAGCAGCTTAGGGTTATCCGGGACTAGCGAGGAACAGTACTTC
V gene: TRBV13
J gene: TRBJ2-7
clone size: .
D gene: TRBD2

CDR3 protein: CASSLGSGSYEQYF
CDR3 DNA: TGTGCCAGCAGCTTAGGGTCAGGCTCCTACGAGCAGTACTTC
V gene: TRBV7-9
J gene: TRBJ2-7
clone size: .
D gene: .

CDR3 protein: CASSQDWGSYEQYF
CDR3 DNA: TGCGCCAGCAGCCAAGATTGGGGCTCCTACGAGCAGTACTTC
V gene: TRBV4-1
J gene: TRBJ2-7
clone size: few
D gene: .

CDR3 protein: CASSPGQGLKHF
CDR3 DNA: TGTGCCAGCAGCCCAGGACAGGGTCTCAAGCATTTT
V gene: TRBV7-9
J gene: TRBJ1-5
clone size: .
D gene: TRBD1

CDR3 protein: CASSTWTGGDEQYF
CDR3 DNA: TGTGCCAGCAGCACCTGGACAGGAGGGGACGAGCAGTACTTC
V gene: TRBV7-8
J gene: TRBJ2-7
clone size: .
D gene: .

CDR3 protein: CASSPGTSYEQYF
CDR3 DNA: TGTGCCAGCAGTCCCGGCACCTCCTACGAGCAGTACTTC
V gene: TRBV27
J gene: TRBJ2-7
clone size: .
D gene: .

CDR3 protein: CASSPGGINEQYF
CDR3 DNA: TGTGCCAGCAGTCCAGGGGGTATCAACGAGCAGTACTTC
V gene: TRBV27
J gene: TRBJ2-7
clone size: .
D gene: TRBD1

CDR3 protein: CASRLTGGTNQPQHF
CDR3 DNA: TGTGCCAGCAGACTGACAGGGGGTACGAATCAGCCCCAGCATTTT
V gene: TRBV7-2
J gene: TRBJ1-5
clone size: .
D gene: TRBD1